This T cell receptor beta chain was identified during a study of a mutant IDH1 vaccine in newly diagnosed glioma. At the level of the study: Commencement of vaccination occurred 4-6 weeks following radiotherapy alone, or concurrently with temozolomide cycles. Patients arrived already treated with radiotherapy, temozolomide, or both, most having had both.

Of note for this clone: What it recognizes is unknown.

The table came from immunoSEQ multiplex PCR; TCRdb's copy has only in-frame clones and leaves some out. The sample holds approximately 39,000 clones, 80% to 90% seen once. Noted time point: week 23, last vaccination. Vaccination comprised doses that each held 300 ug of mutant IDH1 20-mer peptide, plus topical imiquimod. This TCR was recovered from a middle-aged man with glioma. Sample: PBMCs, taken from a glioma patient whose treatment included an IDH1 peptide vaccine.

The CDR3 loop is CASSLGLDSFQETQYF. CDR3 nucleotide sequence: TGTGCCAGCAGCTTAGGATTGGACAGCTTCCAAGAGACCCAGTACTTC. This chain uses TRBV11-3 with TRBJ2-5; D is possibly TRBD1 (6 bases). V was shortened by 1 base and J by 1 base, with 13 bases between the two germline ends. The germline V gene encodes CDR1 SGHNT and CDR2 YENEEA. The length of the CDR3 is 16 residues.